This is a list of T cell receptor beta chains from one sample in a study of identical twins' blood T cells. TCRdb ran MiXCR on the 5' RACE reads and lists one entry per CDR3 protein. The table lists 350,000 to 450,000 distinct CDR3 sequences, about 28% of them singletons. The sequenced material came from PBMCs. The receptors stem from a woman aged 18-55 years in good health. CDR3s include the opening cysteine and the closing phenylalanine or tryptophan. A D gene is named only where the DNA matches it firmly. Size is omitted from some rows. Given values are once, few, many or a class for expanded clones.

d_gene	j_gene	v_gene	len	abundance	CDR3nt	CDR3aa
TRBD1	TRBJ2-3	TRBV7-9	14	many	TGTGCCAGCAGCTGGACAGGGGTCGGAGATACGCAGTATTTT	CASSWTGVGDTQYF
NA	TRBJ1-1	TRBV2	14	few	TGTGCCAGCAGGGGGACGTGGATGAACACTGAAGCTTTCTTT	CASRGTWMNTEAFF
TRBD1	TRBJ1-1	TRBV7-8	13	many	TGTGCCAGCAGATGGACAGGGAGGACTGAAGCTTTCTTT	CASRWTGRTEAFF
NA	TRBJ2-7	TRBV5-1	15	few	TGCGCCAGCCAATTGACCTCGGGTCTCGTCTACGAGCAGTACTTC	CASQLTSGLVYEQYF
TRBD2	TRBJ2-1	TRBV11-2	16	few	TGTGCCAGCAGCCCTCTAGCGGGGGTGGGGTACAATGAGCAGTTCTTC	CASSPLAGVGYNEQFF
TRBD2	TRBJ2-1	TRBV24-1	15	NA	TGTGCCACCAGTGATCCAACTAGCGACCACAATGAGCAGTTCTTC	CATSDPTSDHNEQFF
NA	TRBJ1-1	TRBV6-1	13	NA	TGTGCCAGCAGTGAGCCATCGAACACTGAAGCTTTCTTT	CASSEPSNTEAFF
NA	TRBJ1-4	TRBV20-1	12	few	TGCAGTGTCAGGAGGGGGAATGAAAAACTGTTTTTT	CSVRRGNEKLFF
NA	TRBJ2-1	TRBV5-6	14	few	TGTGCCAGCAGCTCCCCTGGGAGATACAATGAGCAGTTCTTC	CASSSPGRYNEQFF
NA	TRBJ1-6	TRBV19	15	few	TGTGCCAGTAAATCAAGCGGCCAATATAATTCACCCCTCCACTTT	CASKSSGQYNSPLHF
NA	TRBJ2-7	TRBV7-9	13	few	TGTGCCAGCGTTGCGGAAGTTTCCTACGAGCAGTACTTC	CASVAEVSYEQYF
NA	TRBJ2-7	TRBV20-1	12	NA	TGCAGCGGGGGCCGGGGACCCTACGAGCAGTACTTC	CSGGRGPYEQYF
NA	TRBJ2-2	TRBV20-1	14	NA	TGCAGTGCTAGAGAGGGAGTGGGCACCGGGGAGCTGTTTTTT	CSAREGVGTGELFF
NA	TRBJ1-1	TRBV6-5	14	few	TGTGCCAGCACCCCTCTGGGGGTTTCTACTGAAGCTTTCTTT	CASTPLGVSTEAFF
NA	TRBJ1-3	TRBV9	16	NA	TGTGCCAGCAGCGTAGACCCCCCAGAGTTTGGAAACACCATATATTTT	CASSVDPPEFGNTIYF
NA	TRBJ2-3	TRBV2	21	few	TGTGCCAGCAGTCCCCGTTTACCCGGGACAGGAGTAGCGGGAGTCCCAGATACGCAGTATTTT	CASSPRLPGTGVAGVPDTQYF
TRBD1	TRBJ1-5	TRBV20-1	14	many	TGCAGTGCCCAGCCCAGGGGGCCGGATCAGCCCCAGCATTTT	CSAQPRGPDQPQHF
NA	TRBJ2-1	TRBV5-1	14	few	TGCGCCAGCAGCGCGACAGCTATATACAATGAGCAGTTCTTC	CASSATAIYNEQFF